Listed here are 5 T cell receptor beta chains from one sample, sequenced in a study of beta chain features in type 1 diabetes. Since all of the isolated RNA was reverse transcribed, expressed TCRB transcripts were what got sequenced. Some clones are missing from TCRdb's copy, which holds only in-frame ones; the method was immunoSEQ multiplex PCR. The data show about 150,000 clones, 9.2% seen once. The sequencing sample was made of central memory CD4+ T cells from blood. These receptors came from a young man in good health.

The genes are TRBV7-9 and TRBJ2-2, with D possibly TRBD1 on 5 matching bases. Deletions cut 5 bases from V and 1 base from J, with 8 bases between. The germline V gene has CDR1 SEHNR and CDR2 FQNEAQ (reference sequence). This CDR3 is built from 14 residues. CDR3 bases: TGTGCCAGCAGCATAGACAGGAACACCGGGGAGCTGTTTTTT. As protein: CASSIDRNTGELFF. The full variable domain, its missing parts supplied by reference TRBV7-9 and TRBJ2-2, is DTGVSQNPRHKITKRGQNVTFRCDPISEHNRLYWYRQTLGQGPEFLTYFQNEAQLEKSRLLSDRFSAERPKGSFSTLEIQRTEQGDSAMYLCASSIDRNTGELFFGEGSRLTVL.

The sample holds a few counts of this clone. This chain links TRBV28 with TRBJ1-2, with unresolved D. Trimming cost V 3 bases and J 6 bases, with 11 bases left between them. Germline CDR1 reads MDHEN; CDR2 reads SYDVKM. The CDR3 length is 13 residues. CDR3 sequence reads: CASSFSRRDGYTF. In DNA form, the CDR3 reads TGTGCCAGCAGTTTCTCCCGCCGGGATGGCTACACCTTC.

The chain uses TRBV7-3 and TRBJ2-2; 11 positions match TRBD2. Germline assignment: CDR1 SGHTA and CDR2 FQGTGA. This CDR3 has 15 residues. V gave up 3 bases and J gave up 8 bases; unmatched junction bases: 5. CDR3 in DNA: TGTGCCAGCAGCTTCGGGACTAGCGGCTTGGGGGAGCTGTTTTTT. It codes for CASSFGTSGLGELFF.

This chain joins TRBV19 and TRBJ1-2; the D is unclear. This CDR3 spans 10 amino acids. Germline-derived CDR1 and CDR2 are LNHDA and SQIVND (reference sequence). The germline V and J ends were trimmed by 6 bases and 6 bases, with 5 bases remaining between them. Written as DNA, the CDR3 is TGTGCCAGTAGAGGAGATGGCTACACCTTC. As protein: CASRGDGYTF.

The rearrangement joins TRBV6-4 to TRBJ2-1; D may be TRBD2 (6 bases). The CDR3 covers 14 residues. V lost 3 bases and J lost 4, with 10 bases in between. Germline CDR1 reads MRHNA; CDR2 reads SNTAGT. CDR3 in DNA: TGTGCCAGCAGTGAGGGACTGGGTTACAATGAGCAGTTCTTC. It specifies CASSEGLGYNEQFF.